The 24 T cell receptor beta chains below were found in one sample sequenced in a study of long-term antiretroviral therapy in people with HIV. The libraries were made with immunoSEQ v3.0 at survey level. TCRdb's copy holds only in-frame clones and misses some; the assay was immunoSEQ multiplex PCR. The repertoire holds some 28,000 clones, with 80% as singletons. The material was unsorted PBMCs, obtained 0.3 years after starting antiretroviral therapy. The receptor source for this set is a man between 35 and 55 years old with HIV.

V usage is TRBV5-6 and J usage is TRBJ2-7, with TRBD1 identical over 8 bases. CDR3 length: 14 amino acids. Germline values: CDR1 SGHDT, CDR2 YYEEEE. With V trimmed by 3 bases and J by 4 bases, 6 bases remained unmatched. This chain's CDR3 is CASSSGTGLYEQYF. The CDR3 DNA is TGTGCCAGCAGCTCCGGGACAGGCCTTTACGAGCAGTACTTC. Full variable domain (rest looked up from reference TRBV5-6 and TRBJ2-7): DAGVTQSPTHLIKTRGQQVTLRCSPKSGHDTVSWYQQALGQGPQFIFQYYEEEERQRGNFPDRFSGHQFPNYSSELNVNALLLGDSALYLCASSSGTGLYEQYFGPGTRLTVT.

The chain carries TRBV7-9 and TRBJ1-1, with D possibly TRBD1 on 5 matching bases. Germline V gene sequence: CDR1 SEHNR, CDR2 FQNEAQ (reference sequence). V gave up 5 bases and J gave up 2 bases, with 15 bases separating them. The CDR3 has 15 amino acids. CDR3 region: CASSRIQGLNTEAFF. The CDR3, as DNA: TGTGCCAGCAGCAGAATCCAGGGACTTAACACTGAAGCTTTCTTT.

The V call is TRBV18, the J call TRBJ2-1, with TRBD2 matching 7 bases. The CDR3 totals 14 residues. The junction had 8 bases not matched to a gene; V was cut back by 6 bases and J by 6 bases. Germline V gene lookup returns CDR1 KGHSH and CDR2 LQKENI. CDR3 amino acids: CASSQGSGFNEQFF. The CDR3 DNA follows: TGTGCCAGCTCCCAAGGTAGCGGGTTCAATGAGCAGTTCTTC.

The chain recombines TRBV11-2 with TRBJ1-1; D call uncertain. V was clipped by 4 bases and J by 3 bases, with 9 bases between them. The CDR3 is 13 residues long. Per germline, CDR1 SGHAT and CDR2 FQNNGV. Here the CDR3 reads CASSYYSYTEAFF. CDR3 sequence (DNA): TGTGCCAGCAGCTACTACTCTTACACTGAAGCTTTCTTT.

This clone was seen a single time. This sequence joins TRBV7-9 and TRBJ1-2, with D perhaps TRBD1 (6 bases). Germline lookup yields CDR1 SEHNR and CDR2 FQNEAQ (reference sequence). V dropped 4 bases and J dropped 4 bases, with 19 bases sitting between them. CDR3 length equals 16 residues. DNA for the CDR3: TGTGCCAGCAGCTCCGGGGGACATTTCGTCCGCTATGGCTACACCTTC. Translating gives CASSSGGHFVRYGYTF.

The V and J genes are TRBV21-1 and TRBJ2-7; TRBD2 is the table's D call and was not checked against the DNA. TRBV21-1 constitutes a pseudogene. CDR3 size: 18 residues. CDR3 nucleotide sequence: TGTGCCAGCAGCAAGGGTATGAGGACTAGCGGGAGGTATCGGGAGCAGTACTTC. Its translation is CASSKGMRTSGRYREQYF.

The chain joins TRBV28 to TRBJ2-3; D not certain. The CDR3 has 15 residues. The germline V gene encodes CDR1 MDHEN and CDR2 SYDVKM. Trimming took 7 bases from V and 3 from J, leaving 17 bases between them. The CDR3 loop is CASTRVASGTDTQYF. As DNA, the CDR3 is TGTGCCAGCACTCGAGTGGCCTCTGGGACAGATACGCAGTATTTT.

This chain connects TRBV7-8 to TRBJ1-5, with D tentatively TRBD1 (6 bases). Germline CDR1 SGHVS, CDR2 FQNEAQ. Trimming pared 0 bases from V and 3 bases from J, leaving 15 bases between. CDR3 length: 17 amino acids. CDR3 region: CASSLARAGAFNQPQHF. CDR3 DNA sequence: TGTGCCAGCAGCTTAGCGAGGGCGGGGGCGTTCAATCAGCCCCAGCATTTT.

CDR3 protein: CASSIYRGRDQPQHF. CDR3 coding DNA: TGTGCCAGTAGTATCTACAGGGGGCGAGATCAGCCCCAGCATTTT. The rearrangement uses TRBV19 and TRBJ1-5; 9 nucleotides line up with TRBD1. V trimming: 3 bases; J trimming: 5 bases; junction bases outside the gene matches: 5. The germline V gene has CDR1 LNHDA and CDR2 SQIVND (reference sequence). This CDR3 has 15 amino acids.

This clone was detected a few times. The V call is TRBV28, the J call TRBJ1-2; the match to TRBD1 covers 8 bases. The V gene end was trimmed by 4 bases and the J gene end by 4 bases; junction bases not matched to a gene: 5. This CDR3 comprises 14 residues. Germline V gene sequence: CDR1 MDHEN, CDR2 SYDVKM. The CDR3 region has the DNA TGTGCCAGCAGTTCCCGGACAGGGTTCTATGGCTACACCTTC. This codes for CASSSRTGFYGYTF.

The rearrangement joins TRBV5-1 to TRBJ2-1, with 8 bases lining up with TRBD2. Germline V CDR1 and CDR2: SGHRS, YFSETQ. V was pared by 4 bases and J by 5 bases, with 5 bases of the junction left unmatched. There are 14 residues in the CDR3. This CDR3 is CASSVGTRDNEQFF. CDR3 nucleotides: TGCGCCAGCAGCGTCGGGACTAGGGACAATGAGCAGTTCTTC.

The rearrangement joins TRBV2 to TRBJ2-3; possible D gene TRBD2, 5 bases. The ends were cut back, 7 bases at V and 3 bases at J, with 14 bases in the middle. This CDR3 region has 14 residues. Looked up from germline, CDR1 is SNHLY and CDR2 is FYNNEI. CDR3 residues: CASKREGGTDTQYF. CDR3 nucleotides: TGTGCCAGCAAGCGAGAGGGCGGGACAGATACGCAGTATTTT.

The chain is built from TRBV7-9 and TRBJ2-7; D is uncertain. CDR3 length: 12 amino acids. CDR1 and CDR2 from the germline V gene are SEHNR and FQNEAQ (reference sequence). The V end was cut by 5 bases, the J end by 7 bases, with 12 bases between. This CDR3 is CASSVNLWEQYF. CDR3 nucleotide sequence: TGTGCCAGCAGCGTAAACCTTTGGGAGCAGTACTTC.

In its sample, this clone was seen a few times. CDR3 loop: CASSVSGRRGGELFF. In DNA, the CDR3 is TGTGCCAGCAGTGTGAGCGGGAGGCGGGGCGGGGAGCTGTTTTTT. J is TRBJ2-2 and V is TRBV25-1; 9 positions match TRBD2. The CDR3 extends over 15 amino acids. V lost 4 bases, J lost 7 bases, and 7 bases stayed unmatched. Germline V gene data show CDR1 as MGHDK and CDR2 as SYGVNS. Drawing the rest from reference TRBV25-1 and TRBJ2-2, the complete variable domain is EADIYQTPRYLVIGTGKKITLECSQTMGHDKMYWYQQDPGMELHLIHYSYGVNSTEKGDLSSESTVSRIRTEHFPLTLESARPSHTSQYLCASSVSGRRGGELFFGEGSRLTVL.

V and J are TRBV5-3 and TRBJ1-5; D is undetermined. TRBV5-3 is an ORF; its function is uncertain. The CDR3 totals 16 residues. The V end was cut by 2 bases, the J end by 4 bases, with 16 bases between. The CDR3 loop reads CARSFGAQTPNQPQHF. In nucleotides, the CDR3 is TGTGCCAGAAGCTTTGGAGCCCAGACCCCTAATCAGCCCCAGCATTTT.

The rearrangement links TRBV7-2 to TRBJ2-7; D is ambiguous. In germline, CDR1 is SGHTA, CDR2 FQGNSA. This CDR3 has 14 residues. V lost 5 bases, J lost 2 bases, and 13 bases lay in between. CDR3 DNA: TGTGCCAGCAGCCGCGCCTTATTAGCCTACGAGCAGTACTTC. Translated, it gives CASSRALLAYEQYF.

The sample holds a few counts of this clone. V gene TRBV19 combines with J gene TRBJ2-7; D possibly corresponds to TRBD1 (6 bases). The length of the CDR3 is 14 residues. V was cut by 6 bases and J by 6 bases, with 18 bases left in between. CDR1 and CDR2 from the germline V gene are LNHDA and SQIVND (reference sequence). CDR3 residues: CASRTGITLGEQYF. CDR3 DNA: TGTGCCAGTAGAACAGGGATAACCCTGGGCGAGCAGTACTTC. Based on the CDR3 plus reference TRBV19 and TRBJ2-7, the full variable domain is DGGITQSPKYLFRKEGQNVTLSCEQNLNHDAMYWYRQDPGQGLRLIYYSQIVNDFQKGDIAEGYSVSREKKESFPLTVTSAQKNPTAFYLCASRTGITLGEQYFGPGTRLTVT.

The chain couples TRBV18 to TRBJ2-3; possibly TRBD2 for D (5 bases). The CDR3 spans 15 residues. Trimming shortened V by 3 bases and J by 3 bases, and 13 bases separated the two germline ends. Germline CDR1 and CDR2: KGHSH and LQKENI. The DNA of the CDR3 is TGTGCCAGCTCACCCGACTACCTGAGGACAGATACGCAGTATTTT. Translating gives CASSPDYLRTDTQYF.

This rearrangement joins TRBV5-1 to TRBJ2-2; D is possibly TRBD2 (6 bases). CDR1 is SGHRS, CDR2 YFSETQ, per germline. V shed 4 bases and J shed 6 bases, with 10 bases lying between them. This CDR3 region has 13 residues. The CDR3 protein is CASSTGTPGELFF. CDR3 coding DNA: TGCGCCAGCAGCACCGGGACTCCCGGGGAGCTGTTTTTT.

The chain has TRBV10-3 and TRBJ2-7; D gene unclear. Trimming took off 6 bases at V and 5 bases at J, with 8 bases between the two ends. Germline V gives CDR1 ENHRY, CDR2 SYGVKD. This CDR3 is 11 amino acids long. For the CDR3, the DNA is TGTGCCATCAGAGCACATGACGAGCAGTACTTC. It specifies CAIRAHDEQYF.

The J gene is TRBJ2-1, the V gene TRBV7-7; D possibly corresponds to TRBD2 (5 bases). Germline lookup yields CDR1 SSHAT and CDR2 FNYEAQ (reference sequence). V gave up 1 base and J gave up 1 base, with 8 bases separating them. The CDR3 spans 15 residues. The CDR3 coding sequence is TGTGCCAGCAGCTTAGGTCGGGGTTCCTACAATGAGCAGTTCTTC. Protein sequence: CASSLGRGSYNEQFF.

This clone has more than one count but fewer than ten. This chain joins TRBV25-1 and TRBJ1-3; TRBD1 is a possible D gene (6 bases). The CDR3 loop spans 16 amino acids. Trimming took off 5 bases at V and 4 bases at J, with 18 bases between the two ends. CDR1 and CDR2 from the germline V gene are MGHDK and SYGVNS. CDR3 amino acids: CASSPLGGARGNTIYF. CDR3 nucleotides: TGTGCCAGCAGTCCCCTAGGGGGGGCGCGAGGAAACACCATATATTTT.

There are a few counts of this clone. In nucleotides, the CDR3 is TGTGCCAGCAGAACGGTGGCTCCCTACGAGCAGTACTTC. This encodes CASRTVAPYEQYF. This chain links TRBV2 with TRBJ2-7; D gene ambiguous. The germline V and J ends were trimmed by 6 bases and 2 bases, with 11 bases remaining between them. The CDR3 is 13 amino acids. Germline V lookup: CDR1 SNHLY, CDR2 FYNNEI.

The rearrangement uses TRBV11-2 and TRBJ1-6; a possible D gene is TRBD1 (6 bases). The germline V gene encodes CDR1 SGHAT and CDR2 FQNNGV. V dropped 5 bases and J dropped 2 bases, with 10 bases sitting between them. The CDR3 has 15 amino acids. The CDR3: CASSTRTAYNSPLHF. The CDR3 nucleotides read TGTGCCAGCAGCACGCGGACAGCCTATAATTCACCCCTCCACTTT.